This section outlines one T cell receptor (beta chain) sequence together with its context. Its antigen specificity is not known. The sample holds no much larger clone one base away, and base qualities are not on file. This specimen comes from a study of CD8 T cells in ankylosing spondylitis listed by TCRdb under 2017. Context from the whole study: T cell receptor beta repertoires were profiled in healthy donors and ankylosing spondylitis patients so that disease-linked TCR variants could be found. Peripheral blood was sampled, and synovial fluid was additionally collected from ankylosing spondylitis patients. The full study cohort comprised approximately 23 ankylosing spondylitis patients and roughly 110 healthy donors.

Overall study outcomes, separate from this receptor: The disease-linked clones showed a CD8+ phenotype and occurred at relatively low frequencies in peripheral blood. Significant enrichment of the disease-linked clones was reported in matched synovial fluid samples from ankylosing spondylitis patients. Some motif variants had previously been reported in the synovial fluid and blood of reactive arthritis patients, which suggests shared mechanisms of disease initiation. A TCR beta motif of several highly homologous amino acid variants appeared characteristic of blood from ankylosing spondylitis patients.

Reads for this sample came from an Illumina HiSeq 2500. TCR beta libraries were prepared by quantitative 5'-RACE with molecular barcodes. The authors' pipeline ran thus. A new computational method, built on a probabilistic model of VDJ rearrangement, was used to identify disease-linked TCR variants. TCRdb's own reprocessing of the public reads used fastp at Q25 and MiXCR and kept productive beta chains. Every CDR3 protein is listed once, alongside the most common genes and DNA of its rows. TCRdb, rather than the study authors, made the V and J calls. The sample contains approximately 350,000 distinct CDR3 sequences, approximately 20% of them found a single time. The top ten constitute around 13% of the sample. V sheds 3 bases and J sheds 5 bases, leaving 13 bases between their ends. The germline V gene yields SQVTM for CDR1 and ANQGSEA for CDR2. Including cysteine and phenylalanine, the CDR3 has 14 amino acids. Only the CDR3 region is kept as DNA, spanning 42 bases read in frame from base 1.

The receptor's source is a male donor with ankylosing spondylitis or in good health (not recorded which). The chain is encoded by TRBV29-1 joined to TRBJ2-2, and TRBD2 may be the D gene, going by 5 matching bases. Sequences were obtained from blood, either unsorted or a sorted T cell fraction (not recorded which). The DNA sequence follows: TGCAGCGTTGAGGCAGTACCGGGAACCGGGGAGCTGTTTTTT. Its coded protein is CSVEAVPGTGELFF.